This is a list of T cell receptor beta chains from one sample in a study of read filtering for tumor transcriptome and immune sequencing. TCRdb called the reads again in MiXCR, with one record for every CDR3 protein. The table includes tens of thousands of distinct CDR3 sequences, roughly a fifth detected once. The sequencing sample was made of a population of CD138-negative cells sorted from bone marrow. The receptors were sampled from a donor at least 40 years old with multiple myeloma. Each CDR3 is given with its conserved first and last residue. A D gene is named only where the DNA matches it firmly. Only part of the rows carry a size: once, few, many, or a class if the clone is expanded.

cdr3_aa: CASRLRQGSGTNEKLFF
cdr3_nt: TGTGCCAGCAGGCTACGACAGGGAAGTGGTACTAATGAAAAACTGTTTTTT
cdr3_length: 17
v_call: TRBV6-5
clone_size: many
j_call: TRBJ1-4
d_call: TRBD1

cdr3_aa: CSARALAGGYEQYF
cdr3_nt: TGCAGTGCTAGAGCCCTAGCGGGAGGGTACGAGCAGTACTTC
cdr3_length: 14
v_call: TRBV20-1
clone_size: many
j_call: TRBJ2-7
d_call: TRBD2

cdr3_aa: CASTPRGSSGANVLTF
cdr3_nt: TGTGCCAGTACCCCCCGGGGCAGCTCGGGGGCCAACGTCCTGACTTTC
cdr3_length: 16
v_call: TRBV19
clone_size: many
j_call: TRBJ2-6
d_call: NA

cdr3_aa: CASSPGTEAFF
cdr3_nt: TGTGCCAGCAGCCCGGGGACCGAAGCTTTCTTT
cdr3_length: 11
v_call: TRBV7-2
clone_size: many
j_call: TRBJ1-1
d_call: NA

cdr3_aa: CASSLTEYEQYF
cdr3_nt: TGTGCCAGCAGCCTGACAGAATACGAGCAGTACTTC
cdr3_length: 12
v_call: TRBV5-6
clone_size: NA
j_call: TRBJ2-7
d_call: NA

cdr3_aa: CASSLASGSSIGEQFF
cdr3_nt: TGCGCCAGCAGCTTGGCTAGCGGGAGCTCGATAGGTGAGCAGTTCTTC
cdr3_length: 16
v_call: TRBV5-1
clone_size: many
j_call: TRBJ2-1
d_call: TRBD2

cdr3_aa: CRANFQGAFF
cdr3_nt: TGCAGGGCCAACTTTCAGGGGGCTTTCTTT
cdr3_length: 10
v_call: TRBV20-1
clone_size: many
j_call: TRBJ1-1
d_call: NA

cdr3_aa: CASSLTQGAYYQETQYF
cdr3_nt: TGTGCCAGCAGTTTAACTCAGGGGGCGTATTACCAAGAGACCCAGTACTTC
cdr3_length: 17
v_call: TRBV28
clone_size: many
j_call: TRBJ2-5
d_call: TRBD1

cdr3_aa: CSVVPSGGGETQYF
cdr3_nt: TGCAGCGTCGTCCCTAGCGGAGGGGGAGAGACCCAGTACTTC
cdr3_length: 14
v_call: TRBV29-1
clone_size: many
j_call: TRBJ2-5
d_call: NA

cdr3_aa: CSASRDIYSGANVLTF
cdr3_nt: TGCAGTGCTAGCCGGGACATTTATTCTGGGGCCAACGTCCTGACTTTC
cdr3_length: 16
v_call: TRBV20-1
clone_size: many
j_call: TRBJ2-6
d_call: NA

cdr3_aa: CASSLALGKPYQQYF
cdr3_nt: TGTGCCAGCAGCTTAGCGCTAGGGAAGCCCTACCAGCAGTACTTT
cdr3_length: 15
v_call: TRBV5-4
clone_size: once
j_call: TRBJ2-7
d_call: NA

cdr3_aa: CASSEWNAGVDYEQYF
cdr3_nt: TGCGCCAGCAGTGAGTGGAATGCAGGGGTGGACTACGAGCAGTACTTC
cdr3_length: 16
v_call: TRBV10-2
clone_size: many
j_call: TRBJ2-7
d_call: NA

cdr3_aa: CASSQEMNRGEAFF
cdr3_nt: TGTGCCAGCAGCCAAGAGATGAACAGGGGCGAAGCTTTCTTT
cdr3_length: 14
v_call: TRBV14
clone_size: NA
j_call: TRBJ1-1
d_call: TRBD1

cdr3_aa: CASSYSLADLYEQYF
cdr3_nt: TGTGCCAGCAGTTATAGTCTAGCGGATCTCTACGAGCAGTACTTC
cdr3_length: 15
v_call: TRBV6-6
clone_size: many
j_call: TRBJ2-7
d_call: TRBD2

cdr3_aa: CSASELNQAGGPDTQYF
cdr3_nt: TGCAGTGCTAGCGAGCTAAACCAAGCGGGGGGGCCAGATACGCAGTATTTT
cdr3_length: 17
v_call: TRBV20-1
clone_size: many
j_call: TRBJ2-3
d_call: TRBD2

cdr3_aa: CSVDFPSYNEQFF
cdr3_nt: TGCAGCGTTGATTTCCCATCCTACAATGAGCAGTTCTTC
cdr3_length: 13
v_call: TRBV29-1
clone_size: many
j_call: TRBJ2-1
d_call: NA

cdr3_aa: CASSEAGGIGPQHF
cdr3_nt: TGTGCCAGCAGTGAAGCGGGGGGGATAGGGCCCCAGCATTTT
cdr3_length: 14
v_call: TRBV2
clone_size: few
j_call: TRBJ1-5
d_call: NA

cdr3_aa: CASRKGQAAGGEKLFF
cdr3_nt: TGCGCCAGCAGAAAGGGACAGGCCGCAGGAGGTGAAAAACTGTTTTTT
cdr3_length: 16
v_call: TRBV5-1
clone_size: many
j_call: TRBJ1-4
d_call: TRBD1

cdr3_aa: CASSQFHEQYF
cdr3_nt: TGTGCCAGCAGCCAATTCCACGAGCAGTACTTC
cdr3_length: 11
v_call: TRBV3-1
clone_size: many
j_call: TRBJ2-7
d_call: NA

cdr3_aa: CASSLFGDTGYPEAFF
cdr3_nt: TGTGCCAGCAGCCTTTTTGGGGACACCGGTTATCCTGAAGCTTTCTTT
cdr3_length: 16
v_call: TRBV5-6
clone_size: many
j_call: TRBJ1-1
d_call: NA

cdr3_aa: CASSGEWGRTFNTDTQYF
cdr3_nt: TGTGCCAGTAGTGGGGAGTGGGGCAGAACATTCAACACAGATACGCAGTATTTT
cdr3_length: 18
v_call: TRBV19
clone_size: many
j_call: TRBJ2-3
d_call: NA

cdr3_aa: CAISESRGNTEAFF
cdr3_nt: TGTGCCATCAGTGAGTCAAGGGGGAACACTGAAGCTTTCTTT
cdr3_length: 14
v_call: TRBV10-3
clone_size: many
j_call: TRBJ1-1
d_call: NA

cdr3_aa: CASSPWGYQETQYF
cdr3_nt: TGTGCCAGCAGTCCGTGGGGGTACCAAGAGACCCAGTACTTC
cdr3_length: 14
v_call: TRBV12-3/TRBV12-4
clone_size: many
j_call: TRBJ2-5
d_call: NA

cdr3_aa: CASSILGDSNQPQHF
cdr3_nt: TGTGCCAGTAGTATCCTCGGGGACAGTAATCAGCCCCAGCATTTT
cdr3_length: 15
v_call: TRBV19
clone_size: many
j_call: TRBJ1-5
d_call: TRBD1

cdr3_aa: CASGPGGQGRTEAFF
cdr3_nt: TGCGCCAGCGGCCCCGGGGGACAGGGGAGGACTGAAGCTTTCTTT
cdr3_length: 15
v_call: TRBV5-1
clone_size: NA
j_call: TRBJ1-1
d_call: TRBD1

cdr3_aa: CASSLGVPGGNTEAFF
cdr3_nt: TGTGCCAGCAGCTTAGGTGTCCCAGGGGGGAACACTGAAGCTTTCTTT
cdr3_length: 16
v_call: TRBV7-9
clone_size: many
j_call: TRBJ1-1
d_call: TRBD1

cdr3_aa: CSATSTYTDTQYF
cdr3_nt: TGCAGTGCTACGTCGACTTACACAGATACGCAGTATTTT
cdr3_length: 13
v_call: TRBV20-1
clone_size: many
j_call: TRBJ2-3
d_call: NA